The entry below describes one T cell receptor beta chain. This clonotype turned up a few times. What this receptor recognizes is not known. Base-call qualities are not available, and no considerably larger clone is one nucleotide away. Library preparation was by 5' RACE. Data came from an Illumina HiSeq 2500. A second PCR of about 7 to 12 cycles was performed with a sample-barcoded 5' primer and a J-beta primer mix. A unique molecular identifier was introduced onto each TCR beta cDNA molecule by a template-switch 5' adaptor carrying 12 random nucleotides. At least 2.5 million CDR3-containing paired-end reads were obtained from each sample. All of the RNA was converted into first-strand cDNA using the Mint cDNA synthesis kit, with a TRBC-specific oligonucleotide serving as the primer. Following uracil-DNA glycosylase treatment, a first 18-cycle PCR with universal primers M1SS and BC2_uni_R was performed on all cDNA. Concerning the study's data processing: For normalization, 1 million high-quality reads were randomly selected from each sample, with every read carrying a distinct molecular identifier. Instead of being binned into consensus sequences, reads that shared molecular identifiers were thrown out. MiTCR, run with a Q25 quality threshold and the strictest error-elimination algorithm, handled CDR3 identification, clonotype clustering and error correction. Lower-bound total TCR beta diversity was estimated with a nonparametric unseen species model using Euler transformation. TCRdb redid the processing of the public reads, applying fastp at Q25 and MiXCR, and retained in-frame beta chains. CDR3 protein sequences are deduplicated, and each keeps its most common genes and DNA. The V and J calls follow TCRdb's processing rather than the paper's. In this sample the table shows roughly 800,000 distinct CDR3 sequences, about 62% of which occur a single time. The top ten hold approximately 23% of the sample.

This record belongs to a study of blood T cells in healthy people across ages (dated by TCRdb to the mid-2010s). Regarding the research as a whole: In model experiments, template switching captured about one uniquely barcoded TCR beta cDNA molecule for every two T cells. Age-related changes in TCR beta repertoire diversity were measured in the study by deep sequencing normalized with unique cDNA molecular identifiers. Four age groups were formed from the donors: young (average roughly 15 years), middle-aged (approximately 39), aged (roughly 58) and long-lived (more than 75). To avoid experimental bias, donors of different ages were spread randomly across the sequencing lanes. Two additional independent replicas of 1 million unique cDNA reads from the same blood draw were analyzed for two donors (one aged 18 to 29 and one aged 80 or older). Summary of the overall study and its limitations: Compared with the aged group, the long-lived group had more naive CD4+ T cells, fewer expanded clones and increased TCR diversity, suggesting age selection. Estimates of total diversity from one million sequenced T cells were regarded as lower bounds and underestimates. Observed TCR beta diversity per million T cells fell roughly linearly with age, and a significant reduction was already apparent by age about 36. Donor CMV infection status was unknown, potentially confounding age-related changes in expanded clonotypes. Bulk unsorted PBMC profiling prevented conclusive comparison of naive and antigen-experienced compartments. There was a strong correlation between observed TCR beta diversity and the percentage of naive T cells measured by flow cytometry.

Donors were roughly 40 systemically healthy Caucasian individuals from Russia aged roughly 6 to 100 years. Around 10 milliliters of peripheral blood were collected from each donor into EDTA-treated Vacutainer tubes. Ficoll-Paque density-gradient centrifugation was used to isolate PBMCs, with at least 7 million per sample. Total RNA, at least 5 micrograms per sample, was extracted from PBMCs with Trizol reagent. The percentages of naive CD45RAhigh/CD27high T cells were determined by flow cytometry on a PBMC aliquot from every donor. The sequence was obtained from a man aged 25-45 years in good health. Sequencing was carried out using blood.

The CDR3 region: CASSLLSGDEQFF. The sequenced DNA is TGTGCCAGCAGCTTACTATCTGGGGATGAGCAGTTCTTC. This chain is built from TRBV7-3 and TRBJ2-1; a confident D gene designation cannot be given. In the germline V gene, CDR1 corresponds to SGHTA and CDR2 to FQGTGA. The V and J ends are trimmed by 2 bases and 8 bases, leaving 10 bases between them. Including cysteine and phenylalanine, the CDR3 has 13 amino acids. The sequence is cut down to CDR3 DNA, 39 bases in frame from base 1.